This T cell receptor beta chain comes out of a study of PD-L1 blockade in urothelial cancer (dated by TCRdb to about 2017). Regarding the research as a whole: Therapy was started around 2014 for all patients, and atezolizumab 1,200 mg was administered intravenously every 3 weeks. About 85% of the 29 patients were males with bladder-origin urothelial cancer, and about 60% of the 29 reported a prior smoking history. Patients had an ECOG performance status of 0 or 1 and had received between 0 and 3 prior chemotherapy regimens. Blood samples were analyzed at two time points: 3 weeks after treatment start (second dose) and 6 weeks after treatment start. A median of 141,255 T cells and 80,000 to 100,000 unique TCRs was obtained from blood samples, and a median clonality of roughly 0.08 was observed. Somatic, immune and clinical correlates of response to PD-L1 blockade with atezolizumab in urothelial cancer were the focus of an exploratory multi-omic analysis. Pretreatment tumor samples, along with matched peripheral blood serially collected before and after atezolizumab treatment, were subjected to TCR sequencing. Durable clinical benefit was defined as progression-free survival longer than 6 months, and TCR features were also tested against progression-free and overall survival. In the same patients, pretreatment tumors underwent whole exome sequencing and RNA sequencing in addition to TCR sequencing. Nine patients achieved durable clinical benefit and 20 did not. Pretreatment blood TCR-seq was available for twenty-nine patients, at least one posttreatment blood collection was obtained for 25 or so patients, and tumor TCR-seq was available for 25 or so patients.

The V end loses 6 bases and the J end loses 3 bases, and a stretch of 7 bases separates them. The CDR3 runs 12 amino acids, cysteine and phenylalanine included. The only DNA kept is the CDR3, 36 bases in frame from the first base. CDR1 is given as KGHSH and CDR2 as LQKENI, both from the germline V gene. This clone was observed a handful of times. The antigen it binds to is not known. Per-nucleotide qualities are absent, and no much larger clonotype sits a single base away. Interpreted using the paper, the time point label stands for: peripheral blood 6 weeks after treatment start. A total of 25 to 35 patients with locally advanced or metastatic urothelial carcinoma, treated at Memorial Sloan Kettering on a trial protocol, made up the cohort. Peripheral blood mononuclear cells were collected pretreatment and during treatment, with between 1 and 8 total time points per patient. The Qiagen DNeasy Blood extraction kit was used to purify genomic DNA from total PBMCs and tumor samples. PBMCs were collected pretreatment and during treatment, and were isolated and stored as previously described.

Overall results and qualifications from the work: Because of the small sample size (n ≈ 27) and the many exploratory analyses performed, the results are intended to be regarded as hypothesis-generating. Patients with durable benefit showed greater expansion of tumor-associated TCR clones in peripheral blood 3 weeks after starting treatment (n ≈ 21, p = 0.022). A pretreatment peripheral blood TCR clonality below the median was linked to improved progression-free and overall survival.

To estimate absolute template abundance from read counts, synthetic TCR analog templates were spiked into each PCR. TCRbeta CDR3 regions were amplified from genomic DNA with bias-controlled V and J gene primers using the immunoSEQ assay. Sequencing of rearranged TCRbeta segments was done at approximately 20X coverage. On the authors' methods: Clustering was used to correct sequencing errors, and CDR3s were annotated against IMGT to assign V, D and J genes. Only productive TCRbeta rearrangements were used in downstream analyses, excluding out-of-frame or stop-codon sequences. Clonality was computed as one minus Shannon entropy normalized by the log of the number of unique productive sequences. Fisher's exact test with Benjamini-Hochberg correction, using a cutoff of adjusted p below 0.01, was how clones that differed between time points or between blood and tumor were identified. The source is immuneACCESS, and TCRdb retained only in-frame sequences with V and J called. Part of the clones is not carried over; for the studies checked, unresolved V genes explain less than half of this, and the remainder is unexplained. D and trimming come from the DNA, and the V and J calls and clone size come from that table. The sample table records roughly 29,000 clones; around four fifths of these occur just once. Clones ranked in the top ten supply about 2.7% of the sample.

The receptor was derived from a man in his 70s with urothelial cancer. This receptor chain uses TRBV18 and TRBJ2-3, with the D gene too uncertain to name. The sample was PBMCs, taken around atezolizumab (anti-PD-L1) treatment. The CDR3 corresponds to CASSLLTDTQYF. The DNA sequence is as follows: TGTGCCAGCTCTCTCCTAACAGATACGCAGTATTTT.